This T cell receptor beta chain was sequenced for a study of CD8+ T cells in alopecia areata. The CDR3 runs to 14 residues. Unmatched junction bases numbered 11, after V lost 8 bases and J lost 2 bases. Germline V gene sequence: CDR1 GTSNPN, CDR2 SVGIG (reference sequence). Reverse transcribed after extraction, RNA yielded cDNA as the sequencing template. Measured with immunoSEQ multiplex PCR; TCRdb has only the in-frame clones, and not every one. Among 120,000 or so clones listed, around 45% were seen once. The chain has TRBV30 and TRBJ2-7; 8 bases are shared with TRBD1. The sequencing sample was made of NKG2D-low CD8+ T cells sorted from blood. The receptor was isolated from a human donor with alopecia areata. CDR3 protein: CAGLRQGTPYEQYF. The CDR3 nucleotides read TGTGCCGGCCTTCGACAGGGGACCCCCTACGAGCAGTACTTC.